This TCR beta chain stems from a study of identical twins (dated by TCRdb to about 2016). Study-wide context: To test whether fetal clonotypes persist, this study deep-sequenced TCR alpha and beta repertoires from monozygotic twins, from unrelated adults of various ages, and from cord blood. To rule out contamination, the twin experiments were replicated at different times with different library preparation protocols.

As to this clonotype: Its target antigen remains unknown. A much larger clonotype is one base distant, so this may be a read error.

Only healthy Caucasian donors were included. Receptors were amplified or captured by 5' RACE. Sequencing was carried out with an Illumina HiSeq 2000. Template switching added a universal primer binding site, and the final cDNA carried a unique molecular identifier that allowed TCR cDNA molecules to be counted accurately. Specific primers in the conserved constant-segment region were used to synthesize first-strand cDNA for the TCR alpha and beta chains. To control for contamination, every cDNA library was double barcoded, receiving both a SMART-Mk sample barcode and Illumina barcodes. TruSeq adapter sequences along with Illumina sample barcodes were introduced in two successive PCR steps. TCR alpha and beta cDNA libraries were sequenced on the Illumina HiSeq platform with custom primers. The authors' pipeline ran thus. Unique molecular identifiers were extracted from raw reads with MiGEC, and CDR3 positions were determined with MiXCR. Recombination models were inferred per individual with the repgenHMM and IGoR tools using an EM algorithm. The analysis of shared clonotypes was done with the tcR package in R, with sharing normalized by the product of cloneset sizes. To study raw recombination free of thymic and clonal selection effects, out-of-frame nonproductive sequences were analyzed. The public reads were run again by TCRdb, first through fastp at Q25 and then through MiXCR, and only productive beta chains were kept. Entries that share a CDR3 protein sequence are merged under the most common genes and DNA. The V and J calls reflect TCRdb's pipeline rather than the authors' work. This sample has some 1,600,000 distinct CDR3 sequences in its table, and about 32% of those were observed once. 0.25% to 0.3% of the sample is held by the ten biggest clonotypes.

Inclusive of the bounding cysteine and phenylalanine, the CDR3 is 15 residues long. Of all the DNA, just the CDR3 is kept, 45 bases in frame from base 1. CDR1 and CDR2, per the germline V gene, are ENHRY and SYGVKD. Results the study describes overall, beyond this receptor: Conclusions relied on cross-sectional statistical analysis, since the same donors could not be followed over many years. Fewer insertions were carried by abundant cord blood beta clonotypes, a similar but weaker trend appeared in young adult naive repertoires, and no such trend appeared in memory repertoires. Zero-insertion analyses could be partly confounded by invariant T cells such as MAIT and iNKT, although diverse VJ usage argued against such confounding for most clonotypes. In beta out-of-frame sequences, excess twin sharing was weaker, because having fewer shared sequences lowered the signal-to-noise ratio. Out-of-frame TCR alpha sharing in monozygotic twins was systematically underestimated by recombination models, whereas sharing between unrelated individuals was in agreement with the recombination models. Compared with coincidental sharing between unrelated individuals, an excess of low generation-probability sequences was observed among out-of-frame TCR alpha sequences shared between twins.

The sequencing input was cord blood. The chain was built from TRBV10-3 and TRBJ2-1; 9 bases in between match TRBD1. The source of this sequence is a newborn girl in good health. The nucleotide sequence is TGTACCATCAGTGATGGGACAGGGTCCTACAATGAGCAGTTCTTC. Translation gives CTISDGTGSYNEQFF.